The rows below give T cell receptor beta chains drawn from one sample of a study of OX40 agonist ivuxolimab in advanced cancers. Sequencing was performed with immunoSEQ multiplex PCR; in TCRdb, only in-frame clones are kept and a portion is missing. This table holds some 120,000 clones, 80% to 95% found once. Sequencing used CD4+ or CD8+ T cells sorted from blood, obtained in a trial of the OX40 agonist ivuxolimab. These receptors came from an adult with an advanced solid tumor such as melanoma, head and neck, liver or kidney cancer. Each CDR3 is given with its conserved first and last residue. The D gene is left open where the match is weak. Clone size appears in some rows only: once, few, many, or a class for an expanded clone.

v_call: TRBV15
j_call: TRBJ1-5
d_call: TRBD1
clone_size: NA
cdr3_nt: TGTGCCACCAGCATAGGGACAGCTAGCAATCAGCCCCAGCATTTT
cdr3_aa: CATSIGTASNQPQHF

v_call: TRBV7-2
j_call: TRBJ1-5
d_call: NA
clone_size: NA
cdr3_nt: TGTGCCAGCAGCTTTTTGGGGTCGGGGCCCCAGCATTTT
cdr3_aa: CASSFLGSGPQHF

v_call: TRBV28
j_call: TRBJ2-5
d_call: NA
clone_size: NA
cdr3_nt: TGTGCCAGCAGTTGGGCAGGGGAGACCCAGTACTTC
cdr3_aa: CASSWAGETQYF

v_call: TRBV19
j_call: TRBJ1-5
d_call: NA
clone_size: once
cdr3_nt: TGTGCCAGTAGTATCTTGGGAGACAGCAATCAGCCCCAGCATTTT
cdr3_aa: CASSILGDSNQPQHF

v_call: TRBV2
j_call: TRBJ2-7
d_call: TRBD1
clone_size: few
cdr3_nt: TGTGCCAGCAGTACCCCCGGGACAGGGGAAAGCGAGCAGTACTTC
cdr3_aa: CASSTPGTGESEQYF

v_call: TRBV9
j_call: TRBJ1-3
d_call: TRBD1
clone_size: NA
cdr3_nt: TGTGCCAGCAGCGAGGGGACAGGGCAAGGAAACACCATATATTTT
cdr3_aa: CASSEGTGQGNTIYF

v_call: TRBV4-2
j_call: TRBJ2-3
d_call: NA
clone_size: NA
cdr3_nt: TGTGCCAGCAGCCAGGATCGAGTCACAGATACGCAGTATTTT
cdr3_aa: CASSQDRVTDTQYF

v_call: TRBV5-5
j_call: TRBJ1-2
d_call: NA
clone_size: NA
cdr3_nt: TGTGCCAGCAGCCTTACCGAGACATCTAGCTATGGCTACACCTTC
cdr3_aa: CASSLTETSSYGYTF

v_call: TRBV14
j_call: TRBJ2-3
d_call: TRBD2
clone_size: NA
cdr3_nt: TGTGCCAGCAGCCCTCCGGGACTAGCGGGAGGCGGAGATACGCAGTATTTT
cdr3_aa: CASSPPGLAGGGDTQYF

v_call: TRBV6-1
j_call: TRBJ1-1
d_call: NA
clone_size: NA
cdr3_nt: TGTGCCAGCAGTGAAGCAGGAGGGACCACTGAAGCTTTCTTT
cdr3_aa: CASSEAGGTTEAFF

v_call: TRBV29-1
j_call: TRBJ1-1
d_call: NA
clone_size: NA
cdr3_nt: TGCAGCGTCGAACCTCGGCCGAACACTGAAGCTTTCTTT
cdr3_aa: CSVEPRPNTEAFF

v_call: TRBV7-2
j_call: TRBJ2-3
d_call: TRBD2
clone_size: once
cdr3_nt: TGTGCCAGCAGCTCTAGGGGGACTAGCGGGAGCTCAGATACGCAGTATTTT
cdr3_aa: CASSSRGTSGSSDTQYF

v_call: TRBV5-1
j_call: TRBJ2-7
d_call: TRBD2
clone_size: NA
cdr3_nt: TGCGCCAGCAGCACCCTCCCCCTCGGAGCTAGCGGCTACGAGCAGTACTTC
cdr3_aa: CASSTLPLGASGYEQYF